One sample yielded the 18 T cell receptor beta chains listed below, sequenced in a study of T cell responses to AZD1222 COVID-19 vaccine. Clones were read by immunoSEQ multiplex PCR, and TCRdb kept only the in-frame ones, dropping some. The data contain under 150,000 clones, 93% of them singletons. The sequences come from peripheral blood, collected on day 0 of AZD1222 vaccination. All receptors derive from an adult in good health.

This sequence joins TRBV12-3 or TRBV12-4 and TRBJ1-1, with 8 bases aligning to TRBD1. Germline trimming cut 5 bases from V and 3 bases from J; bases unmatched to any gene: 2. The CDR3 totals 13 residues. The CDR3 DNA is TGTGCCAGCAGTGGACAGGGAGACACTGAAGCTTTCTTT. Protein product: CASSGQGDTEAFF.

The V and J genes are TRBV7-8 and TRBJ2-3, with D perhaps TRBD1 (7 bases). This CDR3 has 16 amino acids. CDR1 is SGHVS, CDR2 FQNEAQ, per germline. The V end was cut by 0 bases, the J end by 0 bases, with 10 bases between. CDR3 protein: CASSLATGTSTDTQYF. The CDR3 coding sequence is TGTGCCAGCAGCTTAGCGACAGGGACTAGCACAGATACGCAGTATTTT. The complete variable domain, with remaining parts taken from reference TRBV7-8 and TRBJ2-3, reads GAGVSQSPRYKVAKRGQDVALRCDPISGHVSLFWYQQALGQGPEFLTYFQNEAQLDKSGLPSDRFFAERPEGSVSTLKIQRTQQEDSAVYLCASSLATGTSTDTQYFGPGTRLTVL.

The chain uses TRBV7-2 and TRBJ2-2; TRBD2 matches at 9 bases. The germline V gene encodes CDR1 SGHTA and CDR2 FQGNSA. V gave up 5 bases and J gave up 0 bases; unmatched junction bases: 7. The CDR3 spans 17 residues. CDR3 coding DNA: TGTGCCAGCAGCCCGAATAGACTAGCGGCGAACACCGGGGAGCTGTTTTTT. Encoded protein: CASSPNRLAANTGELFF.

The chain recombines TRBV25-1 with TRBJ2-7; possibly TRBD1 for D (5 bases). The CDR3 has 13 residues. Germline V lookup: CDR1 MGHDK, CDR2 SYGVNS. V shed 1 base and J shed 3 bases, with 7 bases lying between them. CDR3 bases: TGTGCCAGCAGTGAATTAGGGGTCTACGAGCAGTACTTC. Residues: CASSELGVYEQYF.

This clone was picked up a small number of times. V usage is TRBV9 and J usage is TRBJ2-7; TRBD2 might be the D (6 bases). Between the trimmed V and J ends, which lost 1 base and 1 base, there was a span of 12 bases. The CDR3 runs to 15 residues. Looked up from germline, CDR1 is SGDLS and CDR2 is YYNGEE. The CDR3 DNA is TGTGCCAGCAGCGTAAGGGACTCCAGTTCCTACGAGCAGTACTTC. Translating gives CASSVRDSSSYEQYF.

The chain has TRBV3-1 (or the pseudogene TRBV3-2) and TRBJ2-5; 8 nucleotides agree with TRBD2. V lost 8 bases to trimming and J lost 7 bases; unmatched junction nucleotides: 12. The CDR3 is 14 amino acids. Germline V lookup: CDR1 LGHDT, CDR2 YNNKEL (reference sequence). CDR3: CASRGLEPPGTQYF. CDR3 DNA: TGTGCCAGCCGGGGACTAGAACCTCCGGGGACCCAGTACTTC.

The rearrangement links TRBV10-3 to TRBJ1-1; D remains ambiguous. Looked up from germline, CDR1 is ENHRY and CDR2 is SYGVKD. Deletions cut 2 bases from V and 1 base from J, with 8 bases between. The length of the CDR3 is 14 residues. DNA of the CDR3: TGTGCCATCAGTGAGGGACTAACGAACACTGAAGCTTTCTTT. Translated, it gives CAISEGLTNTEAFF.

The chain has TRBV5-1 and TRBJ2-1; D possibly matches TRBD1 or TRBD2 (5 bases each). Per germline, CDR1 SGHRS and CDR2 YFSETQ. CDR3 length equals 12 residues. Trimming cost V 0 bases and J 7 bases, with 5 bases left between them. The CDR3 DNA reads TGCGCCAGCAGCTTGGGGGGGAATGAGCAGTTCTTC. Its protein product is CASSLGGNEQFF.

J is TRBJ2-3 and V is TRBV10-1; D is perhaps TRBD1 (5 bases). The CDR3 is 15 amino acids. Trimming stripped 0 bases from V and 6 bases from J, with 13 bases between. Germline V lookup: CDR1 WNHNN, CDR2 SYGVQD (reference sequence). The CDR3 spells CASSESFRDSDTQYF. The CDR3 DNA follows: TGCGCCAGCAGTGAGTCCTTCAGGGATTCGGATACGCAGTATTTT.

CDR3 residues: CASSLSGEVTKNIQYF. CDR3 bases: TGTGCCAGCAGTTTATCAGGGGAAGTCACCAAAAACATTCAGTACTTC. J is TRBJ2-4 and V is TRBV28; perhaps TRBD1 as D (6 bases). The CDR3 extends over 16 amino acids. V dropped 1 base and J dropped 2 bases, with 12 bases sitting between them. Germline values: CDR1 MDHEN, CDR2 SYDVKM.

The chain uses TRBV3-1 (or the pseudogene TRBV3-2) and TRBJ2-2; 11 bases agree with TRBD2. The germline CDR1 and CDR2 sequences are LGHDT and YNNKEL (reference sequence). With V trimmed by 1 base and J by 0 bases, 4 bases remained unmatched. The CDR3 has 18 residues. In DNA form, the CDR3 reads TGTGCCAGCAGCCAAGTTGGTAGCGGGAGGGCGAACACCGGGGAGCTGTTTTTT. It specifies CASSQVGSGRANTGELFF.

This sequence joins TRBV11-2 and TRBJ2-2; possibly TRBD2 for D (6 bases). The CDR3 spans 15 residues. The V gene's germline CDR1 is SGHAT and CDR2 FQNNGV. Trimming left V 7 bases short and J 4 bases short, with 16 bases between. Written as DNA, the CDR3 is TGTGCCAGCACCCTTGGGGGAGGATTCACCGGGGAGCTGTTTTTT. Residues: CASTLGGGFTGELFF.

The chain joins TRBV18 to TRBJ1-2; D gene uncertain. V was cut by 3 bases and J by 8 bases, with 10 bases left in between. The CDR3 has 12 residues. Germline CDR1 is KGHSH and CDR2 is LQKENI. This CDR3 is CASSPSGDGYTF. CDR3 DNA: TGTGCCAGCTCACCCAGTGGAGACGGCTACACCTTC. Drawing the rest from reference TRBV18 and TRBJ1-2, the complete variable domain is NAGVMQNPRHLVRRRGQEARLRCSPMKGHSHVYWYRQLPEEGLKFMVYLQKENIIDESGMPKERFSAEFPKEGPSILRIQQVVRGDSAAYFCASSPSGDGYTFGSGTRLTVV.

V and J are TRBV6-5 and TRBJ1-1; D ambiguous. This CDR3 has 16 amino acids. Trimming pared 2 bases from V and 4 bases from J, leaving 17 bases between. The germline V gene encodes CDR1 MNHEY and CDR2 SVGAGI. Written as DNA, the CDR3 is TGTGCCAGCAGTTACGAATCAGCCAGATCGAGCACTGAAGCTTTCTTT. Residues: CASSYESARSSTEAFF.

The V call is TRBV7-8, the J call TRBJ2-7; tentative D call: TRBD2 (5 bases). Trimming removed 3 bases from V and 4 bases from J, with 10 bases in between. Germline-derived CDR1 and CDR2 are SGHVS and FQNEAQ. The CDR3 has 13 amino acids. DNA for the CDR3: TGTGCCAGCAGCTTGGTTACGGGATACGAGCAGTACTTC. Translated, it gives CASSLVTGYEQYF.

The V and J genes are TRBV5-1 and TRBJ1-1; D ambiguous. V was cut by 0 bases and J by 0 bases, with 15 bases left in between. CDR1 and CDR2 from the germline V gene are SGHRS and YFSETQ. The CDR3 extends over 17 amino acids. The CDR3 here is CASSLGVGSRVNTEAFF. The CDR3 coding sequence is TGCGCCAGCAGCTTGGGTGTTGGGTCGAGGGTGAACACTGAAGCTTTCTTT.

This rearrangement joins TRBV5-1 to TRBJ2-1, with D perhaps matching TRBD1 (5 bases). CDR3 size: 14 residues. Germline CDR1 and CDR2: SGHRS and YFSETQ. The V end was cut by 0 bases, the J end by 4 bases, with 8 bases between. The CDR3 nucleotides read TGCGCCAGCAGCTTGGCGACAGCATACAATGAGCAGTTCTTC. It translates to CASSLATAYNEQFF.

V gene TRBV19 combines with J gene TRBJ1-1; D perhaps matches TRBD1 (6 bases). In germline, CDR1 is LNHDA, CDR2 SQIVND (reference sequence). V was cut by 7 bases and J by 1 base, with 19 bases left in between. The CDR3 is 16 amino acids. The CDR3 loop reads CASTPRTDHSNTEAFF. The CDR3 DNA reads TGTGCCAGTACCCCGAGGACAGACCATTCGAACACTGAAGCTTTCTTT.